Here is one T cell receptor beta chain with its context. Antigen: not known. CDR3 length equals 13 residues. Germline-derived CDR1 and CDR2 are MNHNY and SVGAGI (reference sequence). J gave up 7 bases and V 7 bases, and 5 bases lay outside the gene matches. Extracted from the samples, RNA was reverse transcribed into cDNA to serve as the sequencing template. The protocol was immunoSEQ multiplex PCR, while the TCRdb copy is restricted to in-frame clones and leaves out a portion. The data show approximately 140,000 clones, around four fifths seen once. This sample is part of a study of CD8+ T cells in alopecia areata. Whole-study results and caveats: Normal skin's resident alphabeta T cells are also sequenced in scalp samples.

Treatment defined: oral pan-JAK inhibitor, 5-10 mg twice daily. The starting material was CD8+ T cells sorted from blood, obtained at week 4, from a patient treated with tofacitinib. V is TRBV6-6 and J is TRBJ2-3, with 10 nucleotides matching TRBD2. This clonotype was sampled from a human donor with alopecia areata. This chain's CDR3 is CASNPGLANTQYF. The CDR3 DNA reads TGTGCCAGCAACCCGGGACTAGCGAATACGCAGTATTTT.